This passage covers 8 T cell receptor beta chains from one sample sequenced in a study of beta chain features in type 1 diabetes listed by TCRdb under 2018. What the authors observed across the whole study: Type 1 diabetes patients showed a moderate but significant shortening of TCRB CDR3 length in all four CD4+ subsets.

The antigens for these receptors are not known. The library was made by the immunoSEQ multiplex PCR assay. The entire amount of isolated RNA was reverse transcribed using the High Capacity cDNA Reverse Transcription Kit, so the sequenced TCRB transcripts were expressed ones. TCRdb re-hosts the immuneACCESS table, in-frame sequences only. Its copies lack some clones; in the studies checked, an unresolved V gene accounts for under half of them, and the cause for the rest is not known. The sample table lists 310,000 or so clones, about 15% of them with a count of one. The top ten constitute more than 0.015% of the sample. Sequencing used naive CD4+ T cells from blood. This specimen's cell subset or site label, per the study, means: true naive CD4+ T cells. These TCRs come from a young man with type 1 diabetes.

This sequence joins TRBV7-2 and TRBJ2-3; 9 bases match TRBD2. Germline-derived CDR1 and CDR2 are SGHTA and FQGNSA. V lost 1 base to trimming and J lost 4 bases; unmatched junction nucleotides: 9. The CDR3 contains 17 residues. The CDR3 here is CASSLGGRGRAADTQYF. Written as DNA, the CDR3 is TGTGCCAGCAGCTTAGGAGGGCGCGGGAGGGCCGCAGATACGCAGTATTTT.

The table lists this clone with a few counts. The rearrangement links TRBV28 to TRBJ2-3, with 9 nucleotides matching TRBD2. The ends lost 8 bases at V and 3 bases at J; junction bases unmatched: 9. The CDR3 totals 15 residues. Germline V gene lookup returns CDR1 MDHEN and CDR2 SYDVKM. Here the CDR3 DNA reads TGTGCCAGCGAGGGCGGGGGGGCCGTGACAGATACGCAGTATTTT. The encoded protein is CASEGGGAVTDTQYF.

The chain uses TRBV6-5 and TRBJ2-7, with 12 bases aligning to TRBD1. Germline V gene lookup returns CDR1 MNHEY and CDR2 SVGAGI. J lost 6 bases, V lost 5 bases, and 8 bases had no gene match. This CDR3 is built from 15 residues. The CDR3 region is CASSGYGTGGAEQYF. The CDR3 region has the DNA TGTGCCAGCAGTGGCTACGGGACAGGGGGCGCCGAGCAGTACTTC.

This chain joins TRBV30 and TRBJ2-2, with 7 positions matching TRBD1. From germline, CDR1 is GTSNPN and CDR2 SVGIG (reference sequence). J was trimmed by 6 bases and V by 0 bases; bases with no gene match: 4. The CDR3 loop spans 14 amino acids. Written as DNA, the CDR3 is TGTGCCTGGAGTGTACCCGACAGGGCCGGGGAGCTGTTTTTT. It yields the protein CAWSVPDRAGELFF.

CDR3 sequence (DNA): TGTGCCAGCAGCTTAGGGGCTAGCGGGGGAACCGGGGAGCTGTTTTTT. Its protein product is CASSLGASGGTGELFF. The genes are TRBV7-2 and TRBJ2-2; 10 bases match TRBD2. Germline CDR1 is SGHTA and CDR2 is FQGNSA. J was trimmed by 5 bases and V by 1 base; bases with no gene match: 4. CDR3 length equals 16 residues.

This clone was counted only a few times. Compared with germline, one end of the junction differs, possibly owing to a read error. J is TRBJ2-7 and V is TRBV11-2, with 9 positions matching TRBD2. In germline, CDR1 is SGHAT, CDR2 FQNNGV. The CDR3 is 18 amino acids. This chain's CDR3 is CASSLVEGLAGSSSEQYF. The CDR3 DNA sequence: TGTGCCAGCAGCTTAGTTGAAGGCCTAGCGGGGAGTTCCTCCGAGCAGTACTTC.

This clone was counted between two and nine times. The genes are TRBV28 and TRBJ2-2; D is possibly TRBD2 (6 bases). CDR1 MDHEN and CDR2 SYDVKM come from the germline V gene. This CDR3 has 15 amino acids. The ends were cut back, 4 bases at V and 4 bases at J, with 13 bases in the middle. CDR3 residues: CASSSTSRPTGELFF. The CDR3 nucleotides read TGTGCCAGCAGTTCGACTAGTCGTCCCACCGGGGAGCTGTTTTTT.

The V and J genes are TRBV9 and TRBJ1-1, with D perhaps TRBD1 (5 bases). V lost 4 bases and J 6 bases, leaving 13 bases between the germline ends. Germline V lookup: CDR1 SGDLS, CDR2 YYNGEE. This CDR3 has 13 amino acids. The DNA for the CDR3 is TGTGCCAGCAGCTTAATAGGGGAGGCTGAAGCTTTCTTT. It codes for CASSLIGEAEAFF. Together with reference TRBV9 and TRBJ1-1, the CDR3 gives the full variable domain: DSGVTQTPKHLITATGQRVTLRCSPRSGDLSVYWYQQSLDQGLQFLIQYYNGEERAKGNILERFSAQQFPDLHSELNLSSLELGDSALYFCASSLIGEAEAFFGQGTRLTVV.